This entry lists 28 T cell receptor beta chains sequenced from one sample in a study of radiotherapy plus CTLA-4 blockade in lung cancer. TCRdb's copy holds only in-frame clones and misses some; the assay was immunoSEQ multiplex PCR. The repertoire includes about 51,000 clones, around 79% of them detected once, and 8.5% to 9% sits in the top ten. This specimen consisted of peripheral blood, obtained from a patient treated with radiotherapy plus ipilimumab. The source is a human donor with non-small cell lung cancer who had a complete response to radiotherapy plus ipilimumab.

The chain carries TRBV7-2 and TRBJ2-6, with a possible D match to TRBD2 (6 bases). Trimming left V 4 bases short and J 2 bases short, with 12 bases between. The CDR3 is 16 amino acids. The germline CDR1 and CDR2 sequences are SGHTA and FQGNSA. The CDR3 region is CASSSQGGAGANVLTF. As DNA, the CDR3 is TGTGCCAGCAGCTCGCAGGGCGGGGCTGGGGCCAACGTCCTGACTTTC.

The gene calls are TRBV18 and TRBJ1-2, with 7 positions matching TRBD1. Per germline, CDR1 KGHSH and CDR2 LQKENI. This CDR3 has 12 amino acids. Germline trimming cut 5 bases from V and 10 bases from J; bases unmatched to any gene: 7. CDR3 in DNA: TGTGCCAGCTCATACAGGGGAGAATACTACACCTTC. Translated: CASSYRGEYYTF.

This sequence joins TRBV28 and TRBJ2-7, with D possibly being TRBD2 (6 bases). Germline CDR1 and CDR2: MDHEN and SYDVKM. The CDR3 is made up of 15 amino acids. The germline V and J ends were trimmed by 6 bases and 6 bases, with 21 bases remaining between them. CDR3 sequence reads: CASSPGTARVFEQYV. For the CDR3, the DNA is TGTGCCAGCAGCCCCGGGACTGCCCGGGTTTTCGAGCAGTACGTC.

This clone was seen just once. The rearrangement joins TRBV7-2 to TRBJ1-5, with no clear D. This CDR3 has 15 residues. CDR1 and CDR2 from the germline V gene are SGHTA and FQGNSA. Trimming took off 2 bases at V and 7 bases at J, with 15 bases between the two ends. CDR3 nucleotides: TGTGCCAGCAGCTTACTCGAGGGTCTGAACCAGCCCCAGCATTTT. Encoded protein: CASSLLEGLNQPQHF.

V is TRBV28 and J is TRBJ1-4; tentative D call: TRBD1 (5 bases). The germline V gene has CDR1 MDHEN and CDR2 SYDVKM. Deletions cut 7 bases from V and 0 bases from J, with 12 bases between. CDR3 length equals 15 residues. The CDR3: CASTLGGPTNEKLFF. In DNA, the CDR3 is TGTGCCAGCACCTTGGGGGGTCCAACTAATGAAAAACTGTTTTTT.

Here the CDR3 DNA reads TGTGCCAGCAGCTTAGGGACAGGGGATCAGCCCCAGCATTTT. Translation: CASSLGTGDQPQHF. V gene TRBV11-2 combines with J gene TRBJ1-5, with 9 nucleotides matching TRBD1. Germline loops: CDR1 SGHAT, CDR2 FQNNGV. V shed 1 base and J 5 bases; nucleotides not matched to a gene: 0. The CDR3 loop spans 14 amino acids. Full variable domain (remainder filled in from reference TRBV11-2 and TRBJ1-5): EAGVAQSPRYKIIEKRQSVAFWCNPISGHATLYWYQQILGQGPKLLIQFQNNGVVDDSQLPKDRFSAERLKGVDSTLKIQPAKLEDSAVYLCASSLGTGDQPQHFGDGTRLSIL.

V usage is TRBV11-2 and J usage is TRBJ2-5; 9 positions agree with TRBD1. V lost 5 bases to trimming and J lost 1 base; unmatched junction nucleotides: 2. CDR3 length: 14 amino acids. The V gene's germline CDR1 is SGHAT and CDR2 FQNNGV. CDR3 nucleotide sequence: TGTGCCAGCAGCGAGGGACAGGGCCAAGAGACCCAGTACTTC. Translated: CASSEGQGQETQYF.

The rearrangement joins TRBV30 to TRBJ2-1; 8 nucleotides align to TRBD2. V lost 3 bases and J lost 2; bases outside the gene matches: 0. The length of the CDR3 is 13 residues. In germline, CDR1 is GTSNPN, CDR2 SVGIG (reference sequence). The CDR3 region has the DNA TGTGCCTGGAGCGGGGGGGCCTACAATGAGCAGTTCTTC. Amino acid sequence: CAWSGGAYNEQFF.

The chain couples TRBV18 to TRBJ2-1; 11 bases are a match to TRBD2. The CDR3 has 14 residues. Per the germline V gene, CDR1 is KGHSH and CDR2 is LQKENI. J gave up 11 bases and V 0 bases, and 3 bases lay outside the gene matches. The CDR3 DNA sequence: TGTGCCAGCTCACCACCGCCTAGCGGGAGGCAGCAGTTCTTC. It yields the protein CASSPPPSGRQQFF.

The CDR3 loop is CASSLEGGGASYEQYF. The CDR3 nucleotides are TGTGCCAGCAGCTTAGAGGGCGGGGGGGCCTCCTACGAGCAGTACTTC. The V and J genes are TRBV11-2 and TRBJ2-7; TRBD2 matches at 9 bases. With V trimmed by 0 bases and J by 0 bases, 3 bases remained unmatched. Germline CDR1 and CDR2: SGHAT and FQNNGV. The length of the CDR3 is 16 residues.

V is TRBV5-4 and J is TRBJ2-5, with TRBD2 matching 8 bases. The CDR3 totals 14 residues. Germline V lookup: CDR1 SGHNT, CDR2 YYREEE (reference sequence). Losses at the gene ends were 9 bases for V and 3 bases for J; bases not matched to a gene: 10. Written as DNA, the CDR3 is TGTGCCACCATGATCGATAGCGGGGAAGAGACCCAGTACTTC. It encodes CATMIDSGEETQYF. Together with reference TRBV5-4 and TRBJ2-5, the CDR3 gives the full variable domain: ETGVTQSPTHLIKTRGQQVTLRCSSQSGHNTVSWYQQALGQGPQFIFQYYREEENGRGNFPPRFSGLQFPNYSSELNVNALELDDSALYLCATMIDSGEETQYFGPGTRLLVL.

The chain is built from TRBV5-6 and TRBJ2-1; the match to TRBD2 covers 11 bases. Germline lookup yields CDR1 SGHDT and CDR2 YYEEEE. V was pared by 5 bases and J by 9 bases, with 7 bases of the junction left unmatched. The length of the CDR3 is 14 residues. The CDR3 loop is CASRLSGRALEQFF. The CDR3 bases are TGTGCCAGCAGGCTTAGCGGGAGGGCCCTTGAGCAGTTCTTC. Complete variable domain (other parts from reference TRBV5-6 and TRBJ2-1): DAGVTQSPTHLIKTRGQQVTLRCSPKSGHDTVSWYQQALGQGPQFIFQYYEEEERQRGNFPDRFSGHQFPNYSSELNVNALLLGDSALYLCASRLSGRALEQFFGPGTRLTVL.

The CDR3 loop reads CASSSIGTLNEQFF. The CDR3 DNA sequence: TGTGCCAGCAGTTCAATAGGGACACTCAATGAGCAGTTCTTC. J is TRBJ2-1 and V is TRBV6-6; tentatively, D is TRBD1 (6 bases). The germline V gene has CDR1 MNHNY and CDR2 SVGAGI (reference sequence). The V end was cut by 4 bases, the J end by 6 bases, with 13 bases between. CDR3 size: 14 residues.

The count of this clone is one. This chain links TRBV29-1 with TRBJ2-1; unclear D gene. Germline lookup yields CDR1 SQVTM and CDR2 ANQGSEA. CDR3 length: 15 amino acids. V lost 1 base and J 0 bases, leaving 10 bases between the germline ends. The CDR3 region has the DNA TGCAGCGTTGAAGTTCCGGGTGGCTCCTACAATGAGCAGTTCTTC. Residues: CSVEVPGGSYNEQFF.

Only a few counts were recorded for this clone. The genes are TRBV6-6 and TRBJ1-2, with D perhaps matching TRBD1 (5 bases). The germline CDR1 and CDR2 sequences are MNHNY and SVGAGI (reference sequence). CDR3 length: 14 residues. V lost 2 bases and J lost 0, with 7 bases in between. CDR3 loop: CASSYAGPNYGYTF. Written as DNA, the CDR3 is TGTGCCAGCAGTTACGCGGGACCTAACTATGGCTACACCTTC.

The rearrangement links TRBV11-3 to TRBJ1-4, with a possible D match to TRBD1 (5 bases). The length of the CDR3 is 17 residues. Trimming pared 5 bases from V and 7 bases from J, leaving 23 bases between. Germline loops: CDR1 SGHNT, CDR2 YENEEA. This CDR3 is CASSLHLWQGAGEKLFF. The CDR3 DNA is TGTGCCAGCAGCCTACACCTATGGCAGGGCGCTGGTGAAAAACTGTTTTTT.

V is TRBV9 and J is TRBJ1-3; tentative D call: TRBD1 (6 bases). The CDR3 totals 15 residues. The germline V and J ends were trimmed by 3 bases and 8 bases, with 18 bases remaining between them. Germline V gives CDR1 SGDLS, CDR2 YYNGEE. This CDR3 is CASSAWGQEVDTIYF. The CDR3 DNA reads as TGTGCCAGCAGCGCATGGGGGCAGGAGGTAGACACCATATATTTT.

The CDR3 here is CASSERRKNTEAFF. The CDR3 nucleotides are TGTGCCAGCAGTGAACGGCGGAAGAACACTGAAGCTTTCTTT. The chain links TRBV6-1 to TRBJ1-1; D is unclear. Per germline, CDR1 MNHNS and CDR2 SASEGT. Trimming took off 2 bases at V and 1 base at J, with 8 bases between the two ends. The CDR3 runs to 14 residues.

This chain uses TRBV18 with TRBJ1-2; 9 nucleotides match TRBD1. CDR1 and CDR2 (germline): KGHSH, LQKENI. The CDR3 is 17 residues long. V lost 3 bases, J lost 0 bases, and 8 bases stayed unmatched. Written as DNA, the CDR3 is TGTGCCAGCTCACCCCTCTCGGGACAGGGCCCTAACTATGGCTACACCTTC. This codes for CASSPLSGQGPNYGYTF. Full variable domain (outside the CDR3, taken from reference TRBV18 and TRBJ1-2): NAGVMQNPRHLVRRRGQEARLRCSPMKGHSHVYWYRQLPEEGLKFMVYLQKENIIDESGMPKERFSAEFPKEGPSILRIQQVVRGDSAAYFCASSPLSGQGPNYGYTFGSGTRLTVV.

The chain recombines TRBV5-6 with TRBJ1-2; TRBD1 might be the D (6 bases). Germline CDR1 SGHDT, CDR2 YYEEEE. The CDR3 is made up of 15 amino acids. V lost 2 bases, J lost 3 bases, and 14 bases lay in between. CDR3 nucleotide sequence: TGTGCCAGCAGCTTAGTTGGGGGCGCCTACTATGGCTACACCTTC. Residues: CASSLVGGAYYGYTF.

V and J are TRBV4-1 and TRBJ2-2, with D tentatively TRBD2 (6 bases). The CDR3 is made up of 18 amino acids. The V gene's germline CDR1 is MGHRA and CDR2 YSYEKL. V shed 0 bases and J shed 0 bases, with 14 bases lying between them. The chain's CDR3 is CASSQEPPSASNTGELFF. CDR3 in DNA: TGCGCCAGCAGCCAAGAACCCCCTAGCGCATCGAACACCGGGGAGCTGTTTTTT.

The chain carries TRBV5-4 and TRBJ1-6; D gene uncertain. CDR1 is SGHNT and CDR2 is YYREEE in the germline V gene (reference sequence). Trimming left V 4 bases short and J 8 bases short, with 10 bases between. The CDR3 runs 13 residues. DNA for the CDR3: TGTGCCAGCAGCCCAACAGTGGATTCACCCCTCCACTTT. Amino acids: CASSPTVDSPLHF.

The chain uses TRBV6-1 and TRBJ1-3, with 8 bases fitting TRBD1. V was pared by 6 bases and J by 2 bases, with 6 bases of the junction left unmatched. CDR1 MNHNS and CDR2 SASEGT come from the germline V gene. The CDR3 is 15 residues long. The DNA of the CDR3 is TGTGCCAGCAGGAGGGACAGGTTAACTGGAAACACCATATATTTT. The encoded protein is CASRRDRLTGNTIYF.

The chain is built from TRBV18 and TRBJ2-7; the match to TRBD2 covers 11 bases. The V gene end was trimmed by 4 bases and the J gene end by 2 bases; junction bases not matched to a gene: 4. The CDR3 is 15 residues long. The germline gives CDR1 KGHSH, CDR2 LQKENI. The CDR3 nucleotides read TGTGCCAGCTCACTGGGGACTAGCGGAACCTACGAGCAGTACGTC. This translates into CASSLGTSGTYEQYV.

The V gene is TRBV15, the J gene TRBJ1-2; tentatively, D is TRBD1 (6 bases). The CDR3 consists of 14 residues. Germline V gene sequence: CDR1 LNHNV, CDR2 YYDKDF (reference sequence). Trimming shortened V by 1 base and J by 4 bases, and 10 bases separated the two germline ends. The CDR3 sequence is CATSRAGQTYGYTF. CDR3 in DNA: TGTGCCACCAGCAGAGCAGGACAGACCTATGGCTACACCTTC.

CDR3 in amino acids: CASSFRDRDEKLFF. CDR3 sequence (DNA): TGTGCCAGCAGCTTCCGGGACAGGGACGAAAAACTGTTTTTT. The chain uses TRBV6-5 and TRBJ1-4, with TRBD1 matching over 9 bases. The germline gives CDR1 MNHEY, CDR2 SVGAGI. The CDR3 runs to 14 residues. After removal of 6 bases from V and 8 bases from J, the junction contained 7 bases not matched to a gene.

This sequence joins TRBV4-3 and TRBJ1-4, with D perhaps matching TRBD1 (5 bases). CDR3 length: 16 residues. Germline-derived CDR1 and CDR2 are LGHNA and YSLEER. The V gene lost 0 bases and the J gene lost 8 bases, with 16 bases spanning the gap. The chain's CDR3 is CASSQDRGRAAEKLFF. For the CDR3, the DNA is TGCGCCAGCAGCCAAGATAGAGGCAGGGCGGCGGAAAAACTGTTTTTT.

The chain uses TRBV5-6 and TRBJ2-7, with a weak D call TRBD1 (5 bases). CDR3 length: 15 amino acids. V lost 4 bases and J lost 3, with 17 bases in between. From germline, CDR1 is SGHDT and CDR2 YYEEEE. CDR3 DNA sequence: TGTGCCAGCAGCCCCCTTTCAGGGAATTACTACGAGCAGTACGTC. Encoded protein: CASSPLSGNYYEQYV.